The rows below give T cell receptor beta chains drawn from one sample of a study of long-term antiretroviral therapy in people with HIV. This table comes from immunoSEQ multiplex PCR, and its TCRdb copy is limited to in-frame clones, with some not included. Among under 20,000 clones listed, about 84% were seen once. The specimen was unsorted PBMCs, collected 1.2 to 1.3 years before starting antiretroviral therapy. The receptors were gathered from a man aged 25-45 years with HIV. The CDR3 runs from the conserved cysteine through the conserved F or W.

>TRBJ2-7|TRBV11-2|18
CASSLVPPGLAETYEQYF
>TRBJ2-3|TRBV5-4|18
CASSLRNGRGDFTDTQYF
>TRBJ2-3|TRBV27|13
CASSRTRTDTQYF
>TRBJ2-7|TRBV10-3|14
CAISEGAGAYEQYF
>TRBJ2-7|TRBV5-1|15
CASNPGPASPYEQYF
>TRBJ2-7|TRBV7-9|15
CASTHRNMVGHEQYF
>TRBJ1-2|TRBV19|14
CASLRQGANYGYTF
>TRBJ1-3|TRBV4-3|15
CASSLSRTSGNTIYF
>TRBJ2-7|TRBV28|14
CASSLLAGDYEQYF
>TRBJ2-7|TRBV5-5|15
CASSVTGTLPSEQYF
>TRBJ2-1|TRBV6-5|15
CASGPGGASYNEQFF
>TRBJ2-1|TRBV7-2|16
CASRPMGGSSYNEQFF
>TRBJ1-3|TRBV7-7|14
CASSQGNSGNTIYF
>TRBJ1-5|TRBV2|15
CASRTRGGGNQPQHF
>TRBJ2-7|TRBV11-2|18
CASSLDIWSGRGGYEQYF
>TRBJ2-7|TRBV4-1|16
CASSPTRDSSSYEQYF
>TRBJ1-1|TRBV5-1|14
CASSLAAMNTEAFF
>TRBJ2-5|TRBV4-3|16
CASSPLATGRFETQYF
>TRBJ2-7|TRBV29-1|15
CSVEDSDRSNYEQYF
>TRBJ1-4|TRBV2|14
CASSPGVYDEKLFF
>TRBJ2-7|TRBV28|14
CASRLSGTLYEQYF
>TRBJ2-7|TRBV7-2|16
CASSLDAGGTAYEQYF
>TRBJ1-1|TRBV29-1|10
CSVKNTEAFF
>TRBJ2-3|TRBV11-2|17
CASSPPYGTSPTDTQYF
>TRBJ1-2|TRBV5-7|12
CASSRHGYGYTF
>TRBJ1-3|TRBV9|15
CASSPGEGGGNTIYF
>TRBJ1-5|TRBV5-4|16
CASSFWTGNSNQPQHF
>TRBJ1-4|TRBV6-5|16
CASSYGQTENNEKLFF
>TRBJ1-6|TRBV13|14
CASSLGRGNSPLHF
>TRBJ2-5|TRBV2|14
CASIKGQGMETQYF
>TRBJ2-1|TRBV7-2|12
CASSLPRRRQFF
>TRBJ2-7|TRBV4-1|14
CASSPRTAAYEQYF
>TRBJ1-5|TRBV6-1|14
CASRAGSGNQPQHF
>TRBJ1-5|TRBV4-1|15
CASSQVWGSSQPQHF
>TRBJ1-2|TRBV6-5|14
CASSYNGGRGGYTF
>TRBJ1-2|TRBV9|15
CASSSKLAGAGGYTF
>TRBJ1-2|TRBV27|15
CASSFSGGAGVGYTF
>TRBJ2-2|TRBV28|16
CASSFLFPSGAGELFF
>TRBJ2-1|TRBV11-3|14
CASSLGQGYYEQFF
>TRBJ1-2|TRBV7-9|19
CASSSNKGGPIFLGYGYTF